This TCR beta chain appears in the sequencing data of a study of vaccination and CD4 T cells after COVID-19. Losses at the gene ends were 5 bases for V and 2 bases for J; bases not matched to a gene: 9. This CDR3 comprises 15 residues. A note on this clonotype: Antigen unknown.

Researchers used the Oncomine TCR Beta short-read assay to sequence DNA from cultured CD4+ T cells. MiXCR was run by TCRdb on the PCR reads, yielding one entry per CDR3 protein. The sample carries more than 10,000 distinct CDR3 sequences, 50% recorded once. General observations from the study: The cohort comprised relatively few convalescent patients, and no early post-infection timepoints were analyzed. Looking at convalescent patients, 304 of their 307 vaccine-specific clones were spike mono-reactive.

Treatment: roughly 10-day PBMC culture with coronavirus spike peptide pools or control peptides (ViraFEST assay). Each of days 3 and 7 saw half the medium replaced by fresh IL-2 medium. The J gene is TRBJ2-7, the V gene TRBV12-3 or TRBV12-4; 7 bases line up with TRBD1. Sequencing was done on a sample of CD4+ T cells from blood, cultured in vitro. The sequence was obtained from a human donor who had recovered from COVID-19. Here the CDR3 reads CASSRIAGTAYEQYF. CDR3 in DNA: TGTGCCAGCAGTCGGATCGCCGGGACAGCCTACGAGCAGTACTTC.